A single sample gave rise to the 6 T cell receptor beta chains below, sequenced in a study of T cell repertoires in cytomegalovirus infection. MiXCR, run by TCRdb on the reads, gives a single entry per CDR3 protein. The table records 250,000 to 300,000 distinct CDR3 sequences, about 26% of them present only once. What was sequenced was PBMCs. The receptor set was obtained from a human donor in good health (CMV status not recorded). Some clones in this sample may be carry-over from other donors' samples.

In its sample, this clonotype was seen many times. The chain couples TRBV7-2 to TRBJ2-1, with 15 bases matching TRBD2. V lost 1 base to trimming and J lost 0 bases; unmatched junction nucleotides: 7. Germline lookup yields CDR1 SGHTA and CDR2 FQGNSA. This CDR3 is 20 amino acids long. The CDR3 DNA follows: TGTGCCAGCAGCTTAGGGCGGGGGACTAGCGGGAGGAGCTCCTACAATGAGCAGTTCTTC. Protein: CASSLGRGTSGRSSYNEQFF.

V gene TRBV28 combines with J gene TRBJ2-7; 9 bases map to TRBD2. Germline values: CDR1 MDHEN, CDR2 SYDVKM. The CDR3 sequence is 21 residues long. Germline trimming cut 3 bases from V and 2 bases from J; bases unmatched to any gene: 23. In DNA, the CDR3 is TGTGCCAGCAGTTTTAGAGAGGTAGCGGGAGTTTTGGGGCTAAGAACCTACGAGCAGTACTTC. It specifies CASSFREVAGVLGLRTYEQYF.

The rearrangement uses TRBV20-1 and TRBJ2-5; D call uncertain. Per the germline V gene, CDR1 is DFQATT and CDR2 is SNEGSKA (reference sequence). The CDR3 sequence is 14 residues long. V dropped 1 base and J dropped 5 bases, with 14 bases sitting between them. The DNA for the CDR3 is TGCAGTGCTAGAGGTTGGCAGAATCGGGAGACCCAGTACTTC. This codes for CSARGWQNRETQYF.

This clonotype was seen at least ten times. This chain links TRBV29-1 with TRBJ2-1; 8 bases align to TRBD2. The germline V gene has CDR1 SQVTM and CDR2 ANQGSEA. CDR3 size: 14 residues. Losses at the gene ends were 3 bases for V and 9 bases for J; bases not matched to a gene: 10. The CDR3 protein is CSVDRSGTLGEQFF. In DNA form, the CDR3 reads TGCAGCGTTGATCGTAGCGGGACCCTAGGTGAGCAGTTCTTC.

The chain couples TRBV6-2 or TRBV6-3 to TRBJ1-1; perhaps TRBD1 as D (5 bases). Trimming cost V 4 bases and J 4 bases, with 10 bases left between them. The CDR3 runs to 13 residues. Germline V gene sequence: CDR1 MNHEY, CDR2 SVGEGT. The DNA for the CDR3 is TGTGCCAGCAGTTCTTGGAGGGGCACTGAAGCTTTCTTT. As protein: CASSSWRGTEAFF.

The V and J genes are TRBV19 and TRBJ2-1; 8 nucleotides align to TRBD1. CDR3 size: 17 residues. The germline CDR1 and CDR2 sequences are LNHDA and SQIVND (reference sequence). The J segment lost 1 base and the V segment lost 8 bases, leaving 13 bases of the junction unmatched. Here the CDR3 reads CASQNSRGHLSYNEQFF. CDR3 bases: TGTGCCAGTCAAAACAGCAGGGGGCACTTGTCCTACAATGAGCAGTTCTTC.